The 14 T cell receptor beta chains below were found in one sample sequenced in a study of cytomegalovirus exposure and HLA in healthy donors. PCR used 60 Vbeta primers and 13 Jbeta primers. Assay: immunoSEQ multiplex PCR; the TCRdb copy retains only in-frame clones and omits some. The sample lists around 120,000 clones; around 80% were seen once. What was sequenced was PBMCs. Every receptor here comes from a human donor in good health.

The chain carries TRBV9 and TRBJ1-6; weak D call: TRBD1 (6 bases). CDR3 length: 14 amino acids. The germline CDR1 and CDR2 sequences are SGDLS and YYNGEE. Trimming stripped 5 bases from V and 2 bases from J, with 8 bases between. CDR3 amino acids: CASSGTPYNSPLHF. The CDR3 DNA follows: TGTGCCAGCAGTGGGACACCCTATAATTCACCCCTCCACTTT.

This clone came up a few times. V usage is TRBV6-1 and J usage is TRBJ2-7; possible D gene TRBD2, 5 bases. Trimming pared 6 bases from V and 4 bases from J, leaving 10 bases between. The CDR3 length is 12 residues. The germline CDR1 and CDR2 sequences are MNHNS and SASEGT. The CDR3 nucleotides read TGTGCCAGCAGCGAATCGGGGTACGAGCAGTACTTC. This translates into CASSESGYEQYF.

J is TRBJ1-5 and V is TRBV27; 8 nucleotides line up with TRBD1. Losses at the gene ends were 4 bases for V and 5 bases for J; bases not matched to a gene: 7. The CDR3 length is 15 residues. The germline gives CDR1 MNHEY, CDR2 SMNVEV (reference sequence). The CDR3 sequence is CASSSLDRGHQPQHF. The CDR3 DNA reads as TGTGCCAGCAGTTCCCTCGACAGGGGCCATCAGCCCCAGCATTTT.

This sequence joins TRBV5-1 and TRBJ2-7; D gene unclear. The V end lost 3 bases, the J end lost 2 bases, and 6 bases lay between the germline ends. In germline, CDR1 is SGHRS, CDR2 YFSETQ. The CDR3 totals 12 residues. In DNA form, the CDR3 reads TGCGCCAGCAGCTCAAGCGCCTACGAGCAGTACTTC. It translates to CASSSSAYEQYF.

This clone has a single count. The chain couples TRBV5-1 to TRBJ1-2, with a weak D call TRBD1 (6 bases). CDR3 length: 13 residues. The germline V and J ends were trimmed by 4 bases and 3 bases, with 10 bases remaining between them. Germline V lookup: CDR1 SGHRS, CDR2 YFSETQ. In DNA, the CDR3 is TGCGCCAGCAGCCTAGGACAGCACTATGGCTACACCTTC. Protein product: CASSLGQHYGYTF.

For the CDR3, the DNA is TGTGCCAGCAGTGAACCCTGGCTAAACACCATATATTTT. Translation: CASSEPWLNTIYF. The V call is TRBV25-1, the J call TRBJ1-3; D remains ambiguous. V lost 2 bases to trimming and J lost 6 bases, with 8 bases between them. CDR1 and CDR2 from the germline V gene are MGHDK and SYGVNS. The CDR3 covers 13 residues.

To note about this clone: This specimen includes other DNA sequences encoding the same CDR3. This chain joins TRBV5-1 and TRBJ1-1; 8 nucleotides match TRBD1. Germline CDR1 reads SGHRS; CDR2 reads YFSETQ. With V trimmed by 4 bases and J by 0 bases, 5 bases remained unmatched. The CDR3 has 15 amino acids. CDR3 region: CASSKTGEVNTEAFF. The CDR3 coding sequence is TGCGCCAGCAGCAAGACAGGGGAGGTGAACACTGAAGCTTTCTTT.

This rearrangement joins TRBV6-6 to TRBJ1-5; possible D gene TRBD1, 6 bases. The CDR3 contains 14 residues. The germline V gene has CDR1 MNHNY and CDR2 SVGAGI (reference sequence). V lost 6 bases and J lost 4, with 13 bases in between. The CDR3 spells CASSFRQGNQPQHF. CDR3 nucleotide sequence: TGTGCCAGCAGCTTCCGCCAGGGGAATCAGCCCCAGCATTTT.

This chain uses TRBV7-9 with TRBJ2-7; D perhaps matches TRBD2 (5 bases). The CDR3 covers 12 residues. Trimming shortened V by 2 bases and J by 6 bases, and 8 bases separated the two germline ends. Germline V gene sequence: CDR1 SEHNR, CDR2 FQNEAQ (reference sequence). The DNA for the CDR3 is TGTGCCAGCAGCTTAAAACGGGGCGAGCAGTACTTC. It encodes CASSLKRGEQYF.

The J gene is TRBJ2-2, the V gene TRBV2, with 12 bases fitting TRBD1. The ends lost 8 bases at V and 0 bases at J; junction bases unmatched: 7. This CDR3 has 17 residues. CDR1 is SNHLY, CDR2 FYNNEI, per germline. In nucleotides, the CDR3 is TGTGCCAGCGTACAGGGACAGGGGGCCGCGAACACCGGGGAGCTGTTTTTT. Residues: CASVQGQGAANTGELFF.

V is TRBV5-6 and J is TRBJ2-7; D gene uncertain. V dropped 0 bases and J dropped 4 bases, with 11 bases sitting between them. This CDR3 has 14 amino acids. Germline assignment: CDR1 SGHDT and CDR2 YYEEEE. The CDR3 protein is CASSLELFGYEQYF. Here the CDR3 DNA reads TGTGCCAGCAGCTTGGAGTTGTTCGGGTACGAGCAGTACTTC.

The CDR3 DNA follows: TGTGCCAGTAGTCATGGACAGGAGTTCAGCTCTGGAAACACCATATATTTT. Its protein is CASSHGQEFSSGNTIYF. J is TRBJ1-3 and V is TRBV19, with 7 positions matching TRBD1. The junction had 10 bases not matched to a gene; V was cut back by 5 bases and J by 0 bases. The CDR3 has 17 amino acids. CDR1 is LNHDA and CDR2 is SQIVND in the germline V gene (reference sequence). Supplemented by reference TRBV19 and TRBJ1-3, the full variable domain reads DGGITQSPKYLFRKEGQNVTLSCEQNLNHDAMYWYRQDPGQGLRLIYYSQIVNDFQKGDIAEGYSVSREKKESFPLTVTSAQKNPTAFYLCASSHGQEFSSGNTIYFGEGSWLTVV.

The CDR3 DNA reads as TGTGCCAGCAGTTTAATAGGGACTTCTGGAAACACCATATATTTT. Amino acid sequence: CASSLIGTSGNTIYF. V gene TRBV28 combines with J gene TRBJ1-3; TRBD1 is a possible D gene (5 bases). The CDR3 runs 15 residues. The V gene lost 2 bases and the J gene lost 1 base, with 9 bases spanning the gap. Looked up from germline, CDR1 is MDHEN and CDR2 is SYDVKM.

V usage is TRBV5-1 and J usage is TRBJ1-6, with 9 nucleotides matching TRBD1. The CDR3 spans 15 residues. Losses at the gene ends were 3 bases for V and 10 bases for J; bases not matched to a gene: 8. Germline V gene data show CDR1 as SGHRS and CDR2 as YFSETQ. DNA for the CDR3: TGCGCCAGCAGCTCAGGACAGGGGTCGGGGTCACCCCTCCACTTT. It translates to CASSSGQGSGSPLHF.